Presented here are 14 T cell receptor beta chains from one specimen sequenced in a study of CD8 T cells in Susac syndrome. Random hexamers served to reverse transcribe about 0.5 to 1 ug RNA. Using its own MiXCR run on the immunoSEQ multiplex PCR reads, TCRdb lists one record per CDR3 protein. Counted here are 120,000 to 150,000 distinct CDR3 sequences, approximately 94% occurring once; the ten biggest clones make up over 0.075%. The sequencing sample was made of CD4+ T cells from PBMCs. The receptors stem from a human donor with Susac syndrome.

CDR3 bases: TGCAGCGTTGATTTCTGGAATGAGCAGTTCTTC. It specifies CSVDFWNEQFF. This chain uses TRBV29-1 with TRBJ2-1; D not certain. The CDR3 has 11 residues. CDR1 SQVTM and CDR2 ANQGSEA come from the germline V gene. Deletions cut 3 bases from V and 7 bases from J, with 7 bases between.

CDR3 sequence reads: CASSPMGVQGYEQYF. CDR3 in DNA: TGTGCCAGCTCACCAATGGGTGTTCAAGGCTACGAGCAGTACTTC. V gene TRBV18 combines with J gene TRBJ2-7; D unresolved. Germline V CDR1 and CDR2: KGHSH, LQKENI. V gave up 2 bases and J gave up 3 bases, with 14 bases separating them. The CDR3 runs to 15 residues.

The V gene is TRBV6-5, the J gene TRBJ1-2; the D gene is possibly TRBD1 (6 bases). The CDR3 consists of 14 residues. Germline V gives CDR1 MNHEY, CDR2 SVGAGI. Trimming took off 5 bases at V and 2 bases at J, with 12 bases between the two ends. DNA of the CDR3: TGTGCCAGCAGTAACGGGGGGCTGAACTATGGCTACACCTTC. It is translated as CASSNGGLNYGYTF.

The CDR3 DNA follows: TGCAGCGTAGGGGTGGCGAACACTGAAGCTTTCTTT. It yields the protein CSVGVANTEAFF. The chain employs TRBV29-1 and TRBJ1-1, with D possibly TRBD1 on 5 matching bases. CDR3 length: 12 residues. CDR1 SQVTM and CDR2 ANQGSEA come from the germline V gene. V lost 6 bases, J lost 1 base, and 9 bases lay in between. Based on the CDR3 plus reference TRBV29-1 and TRBJ1-1, the full variable domain is SAVISQKPSRDICQRGTSLTIQCQVDSQVTMMFWYRQQPGQSLTLIATANQGSEATYESGFVIDKFPISRPNLTFSTLTVSNMSPEDSSIYLCSVGVANTEAFFGQGTRLTVV.

This clonotype was found once. V gene TRBV24-1 combines with J gene TRBJ2-7, with D unresolved. Per germline, CDR1 KGHDR and CDR2 SFDVKD. The CDR3 has 16 residues. Between the trimmed V and J ends, which lost 3 bases and 3 bases, there was a span of 17 bases. The CDR3 sequence is CATSDPKGGARYEQYF. In DNA, the CDR3 is TGTGCCACCAGTGATCCGAAAGGCGGTGCGCGCTACGAGCAGTACTTC.

This clonotype is a singleton in its sample. The rearrangement uses TRBV7-2 and TRBJ2-7; 16 bases align to TRBD2. CDR1 SGHTA and CDR2 FQGNSA come from the germline V gene. CDR3 size: 18 residues. V shed 0 bases and J 3 bases; nucleotides not matched to a gene: 5. CDR3 loop: CASSLAGTSGRASYEQYF. In DNA form, the CDR3 reads TGTGCCAGCAGCTTAGCAGGGACTAGCGGGAGGGCTAGCTACGAGCAGTACTTC.

This sequence joins TRBV6-6 and TRBJ2-3; D not resolved. Per the germline V gene, CDR1 is MNHNY and CDR2 is SVGAGI (reference sequence). The CDR3 is 15 amino acids. The germline V and J ends were trimmed by 7 bases and 0 bases, with 14 bases remaining between them. The CDR3, as DNA: TGTGCCAGCACCCGAGAAGGGCTCAGCACAGATACGCAGTATTTT. As protein: CASTREGLSTDTQYF.

This rearrangement joins TRBV5-6 to TRBJ1-6; 10 bases line up with TRBD1. CDR1 is SGHDT and CDR2 is YYEEEE in the germline V gene. The CDR3 is 16 residues long. V shed 0 bases and J 10 bases; nucleotides not matched to a gene: 7. CDR3 region: CASSLAGTGVNSPLHF. The CDR3 bases are TGTGCCAGCAGCTTGGCCGGGACAGGGGTAAACTCACCCCTCCACTTT.

The sample holds one count of this clonotype. This chain uses TRBV12-3 or TRBV12-4 with TRBJ2-1, with a weak D call TRBD2 (5 bases). The CDR3 has 15 residues. The V end lost 6 bases, the J end lost 5 bases, and 17 bases lay between the germline ends. The CDR3 DNA is TGTGCCAGCAGCCCCTCTCTCGCGGGTAACAATGAGCAGTTCTTC. This encodes CASSPSLAGNNEQFF.

In DNA form, the CDR3 reads TGTGCCAGCAGTTACGGGGGACAGCCGTATGGCTACACCTTC. It codes for CASSYGGQPYGYTF. V usage is TRBV6-6 and J usage is TRBJ1-2, with 7 bases identical to TRBD1. V lost 2 bases to trimming and J lost 5 bases; unmatched junction nucleotides: 5. This CDR3 region has 14 residues. Germline CDR1 and CDR2: MNHNY and SVGAGI (reference sequence).

The chain carries TRBV12-3 or TRBV12-4 and TRBJ1-2; 8 bases are a match to TRBD1. The CDR3 extends over 14 amino acids. The V segment lost 5 bases and the J segment 5 bases; nucleotides outside the gene matches: 7. This CDR3 is CASSTGQEIYGYTF. CDR3 in DNA: TGTGCCAGCAGTACGGGACAGGAGATATATGGCTACACCTTC.

The chain is built from TRBV12-3 or TRBV12-4 and TRBJ2-1; a weak D match, TRBD2 (5 bases). Trimming stripped 3 bases from V and 7 bases from J, with 16 bases between. This CDR3 region has 15 residues. As DNA, the CDR3 is TGTGCCAGCAGTTTGGCTAGTCGAAGAGGGAATGAGCAGTTCTTC. Translation gives CASSLASRRGNEQFF.

This chain links TRBV29-1 with TRBJ1-2; TRBD1 might be the D (5 bases). The germline gives CDR1 SQVTM, CDR2 ANQGSEA. CDR3 length equals 11 residues. V was trimmed by 4 bases and J by 8 bases, leaving 11 bases between them. As DNA, the CDR3 is TGCAGCGTTGTTTCCAGGGACGGCTACACCTTC. As protein: CSVVSRDGYTF.

This sequence joins TRBV2 and TRBJ1-4, with D unresolved. Per germline, CDR1 SNHLY and CDR2 FYNNEI. Trimming removed 9 bases from V and 0 bases from J, with 8 bases in between. The CDR3 runs to 13 residues. The CDR3 coding sequence is TGTGCCAGTACGGTGACAACTAATGAAAAACTGTTTTTT. Its protein product is CASTVTTNEKLFF.